This TCR beta chain was documented in a study of beta chain features in type 1 diabetes. This CDR3 region has 15 residues. Germline CDR1 reads ENHRY; CDR2 reads SYGVKD. V was clipped by 11 bases and J by 9 bases; unmatched bases: 14. As every portion of the isolated RNA was reverse transcribed, the sequencing read expressed TCRB transcripts. Some clones are missing from TCRdb's copy, which holds only in-frame ones; the method was immunoSEQ multiplex PCR. The repertoire consists of 350,000 to 450,000 clones, with more than 11% occurring once and the leading ten covering 0.03% to 0.04%. This clone was seen a few times. Each of the CD4+ naive, central memory, regulatory and stem cell-like memory populations was sorted via CD45RO/CCR7/CD25/CD127/CD95/CD27.

The clonotype comes from a man aged 30 to 45 in good health. This chain connects TRBV10-3 to TRBJ1-6; 9 bases fit TRBD1. The specimen sequenced was naive CD4+ T cells from blood. The CDR3 DNA sequence: TGTGCCTCGACGAGGGACAGGGCGAGGAGTTCACCCCTCCACTTT. Translating gives CASTRDRARSSPLHF.